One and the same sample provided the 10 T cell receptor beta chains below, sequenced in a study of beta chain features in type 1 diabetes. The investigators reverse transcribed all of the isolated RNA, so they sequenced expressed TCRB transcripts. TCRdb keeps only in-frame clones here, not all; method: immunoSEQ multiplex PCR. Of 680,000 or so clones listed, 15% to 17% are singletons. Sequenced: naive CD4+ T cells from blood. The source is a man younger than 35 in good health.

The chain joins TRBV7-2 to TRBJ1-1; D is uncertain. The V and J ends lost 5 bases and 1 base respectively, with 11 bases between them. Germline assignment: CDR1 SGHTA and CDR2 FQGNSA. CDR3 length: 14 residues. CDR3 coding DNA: TGTGCCAGCAGCCCGACTCACAGGAACACTGAAGCTTTCTTT. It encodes CASSPTHRNTEAFF.

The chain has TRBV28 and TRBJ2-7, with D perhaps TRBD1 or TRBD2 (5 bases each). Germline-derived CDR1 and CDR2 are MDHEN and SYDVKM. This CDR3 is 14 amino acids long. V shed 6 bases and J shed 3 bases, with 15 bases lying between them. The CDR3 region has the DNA TGTGCCAGCAGCCCACTCCGGGGCTACTACGAGCAGTACTTC. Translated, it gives CASSPLRGYYEQYF.

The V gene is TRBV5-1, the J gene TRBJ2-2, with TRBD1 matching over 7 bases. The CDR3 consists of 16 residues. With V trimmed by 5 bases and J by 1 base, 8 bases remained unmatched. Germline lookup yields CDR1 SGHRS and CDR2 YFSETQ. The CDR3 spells CASSQTGTVNTGELFF. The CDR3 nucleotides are TGCGCCAGCAGTCAGACCGGGACAGTGAACACCGGGGAGCTGTTTTTT.

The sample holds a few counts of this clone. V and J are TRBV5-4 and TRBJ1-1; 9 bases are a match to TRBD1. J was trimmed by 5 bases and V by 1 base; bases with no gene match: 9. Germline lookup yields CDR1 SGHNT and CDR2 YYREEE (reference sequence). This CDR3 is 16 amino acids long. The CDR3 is CASSLPHRGQTTEAFF. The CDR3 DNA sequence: TGTGCCAGCAGCTTGCCTCACAGGGGGCAGACTACTGAAGCTTTCTTT.

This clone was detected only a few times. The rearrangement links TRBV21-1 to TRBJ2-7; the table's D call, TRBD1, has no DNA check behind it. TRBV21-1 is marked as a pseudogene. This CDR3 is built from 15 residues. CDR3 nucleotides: TGTGCCAGCAGCAAAGCGGGGCAGGCTATCAACGAGCAGTACTTC. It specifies CASSKAGQAINEQYF.

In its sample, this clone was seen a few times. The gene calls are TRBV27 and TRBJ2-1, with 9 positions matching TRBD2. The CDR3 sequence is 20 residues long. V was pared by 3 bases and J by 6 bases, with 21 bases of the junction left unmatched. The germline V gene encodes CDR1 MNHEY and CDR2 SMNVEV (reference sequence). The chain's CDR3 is CASSFSPLLRLAAGVNEQFF. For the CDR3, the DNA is TGTGCCAGCAGTTTTTCCCCGCTATTACGACTAGCGGCGGGCGTCAATGAGCAGTTCTTC.

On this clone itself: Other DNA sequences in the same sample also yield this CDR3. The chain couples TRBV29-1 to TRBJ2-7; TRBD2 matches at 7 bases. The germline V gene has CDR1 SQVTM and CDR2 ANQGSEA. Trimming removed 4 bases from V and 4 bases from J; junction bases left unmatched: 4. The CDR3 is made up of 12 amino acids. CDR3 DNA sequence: TGCAGCGTTGTCGGGGGAGGGTACGAGCAGTACTTC. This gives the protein CSVVGGGYEQYF.

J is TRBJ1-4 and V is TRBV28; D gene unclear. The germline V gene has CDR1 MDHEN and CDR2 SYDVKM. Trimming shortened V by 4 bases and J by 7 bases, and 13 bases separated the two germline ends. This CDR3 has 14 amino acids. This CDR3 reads CASSSPATTEKLFF. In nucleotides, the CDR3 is TGTGCCAGCAGTTCCCCGGCCACGACTGAAAAACTGTTTTTT.

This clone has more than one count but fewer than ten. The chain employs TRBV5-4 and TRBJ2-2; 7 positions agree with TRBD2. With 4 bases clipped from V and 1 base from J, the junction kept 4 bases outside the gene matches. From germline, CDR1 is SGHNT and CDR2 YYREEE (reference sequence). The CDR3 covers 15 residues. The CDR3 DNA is TGTGCCAGCAGCAGGGCTAGCGGGAACACCGGGGAGCTGTTTTTT. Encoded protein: CASSRASGNTGELFF.

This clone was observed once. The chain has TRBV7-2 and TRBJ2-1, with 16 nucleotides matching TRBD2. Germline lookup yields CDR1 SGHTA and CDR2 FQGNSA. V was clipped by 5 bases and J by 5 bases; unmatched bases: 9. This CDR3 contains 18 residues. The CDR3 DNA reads TGTGCCAGCAGCCCAGGGGGACTAGCGGGAGGGCCTCACAATGAGCAGTTCTTC. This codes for CASSPGGLAGGPHNEQFF.